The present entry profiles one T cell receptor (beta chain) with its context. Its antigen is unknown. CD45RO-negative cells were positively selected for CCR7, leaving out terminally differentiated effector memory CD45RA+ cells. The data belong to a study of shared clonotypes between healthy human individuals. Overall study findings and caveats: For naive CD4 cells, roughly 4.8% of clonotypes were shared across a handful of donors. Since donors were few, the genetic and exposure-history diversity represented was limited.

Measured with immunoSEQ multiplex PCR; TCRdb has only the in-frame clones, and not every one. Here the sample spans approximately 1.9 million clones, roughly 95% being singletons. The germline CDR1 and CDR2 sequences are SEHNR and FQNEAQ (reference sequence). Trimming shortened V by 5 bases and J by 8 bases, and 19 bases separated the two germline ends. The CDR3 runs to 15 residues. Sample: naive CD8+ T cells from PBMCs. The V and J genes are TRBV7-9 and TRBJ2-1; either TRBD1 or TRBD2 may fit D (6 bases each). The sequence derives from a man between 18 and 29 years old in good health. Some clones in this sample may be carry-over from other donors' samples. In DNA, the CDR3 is TGTGCCAGCAGCGCCCCCTCGGGGGCGTTTGATGAGCAGTTCTTC. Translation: CASSAPSGAFDEQFF.